This is a list of T cell receptor beta chains from one sample in a study of cytomegalovirus exposure and HLA in healthy donors. TCRdb keeps only in-frame clones here, not all; method: immunoSEQ multiplex PCR. Its table lists roughly 88,000 clones. The specimen was PBMCs. The source of these receptors is a man aged 45-65 years in good health and CMV-seropositive. Each CDR3 is given with its conserved first and last residue. The order of the fields is J gene, D gene, V gene, CDR3 DNA, CDR3 protein. The D gene is left open where the match is weak.

TRBJ2-1,-,TRBV18,TGTGCCAGCTCAACTCAGGGGGGAGCTACGATTGAGCAGTTCTTC,CASSTQGGATIEQFF
TRBJ1-2,-,TRBV4-3,TGCGCCAGCAGCCAAGCCAGGGGCCTACTGAATACCTTC,CASSQARGLLNTF
TRBJ2-5,-,TRBV6-6,TGTGCCAGCAGCCCTATCCAAGAGACCCAGTACTTC,CASSPIQETQYF
TRBJ1-4,-,TRBV10-3,TGTGCCATCAGTGAGTTGGACAGTCAATGGGGAACTAATGAAAAACTGTTTTTT,CAISELDSQWGTNEKLFF
TRBJ2-7,TRBD1,TRBV11-1,TGTGCCAGCAGCCCGGGACAGGGGAGCTACGAGCAGTACTTC,CASSPGQGSYEQYF
TRBJ1-2,TRBD1,TRBV9,TGTGCCAGCAGCGTAACGGGACAGGCTAGTCGCTATGGCTACACCTTC,CASSVTGQASRYGYTF
TRBJ2-1,TRBD2,TRBV7-2,TGTGCCAGCAGAAACCCGTCGGCGGGAGGGGCCTCCTACAATGAGCAGTTCTTC,CASRNPSAGGASYNEQFF
TRBJ2-2,-,TRBV11-3,TGTGCCAGCAGCGTGGACTCGAACACCGGGGAGCTGTTTTTT,CASSVDSNTGELFF
TRBJ2-1,TRBD1,TRBV13,TGTGCCAGCAGCCAGACAACAGGGGTTGAGCAGTTCTTC,CASSQTTGVEQFF
TRBJ1-1,-,TRBV5-1,TGCGCCAGCAGCTTGAACAGTAATACTGAAGCTTTCTTT,CASSLNSNTEAFF